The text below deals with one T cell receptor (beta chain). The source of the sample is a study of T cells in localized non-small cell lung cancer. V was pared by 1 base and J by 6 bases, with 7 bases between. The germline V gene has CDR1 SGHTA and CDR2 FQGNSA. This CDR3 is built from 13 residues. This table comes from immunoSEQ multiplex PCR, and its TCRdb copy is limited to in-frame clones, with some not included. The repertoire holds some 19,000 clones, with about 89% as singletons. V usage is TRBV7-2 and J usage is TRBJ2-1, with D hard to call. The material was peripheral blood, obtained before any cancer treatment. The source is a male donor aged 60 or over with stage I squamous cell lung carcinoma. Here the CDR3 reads CASSLDSPNEQFF. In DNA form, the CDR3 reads TGTGCCAGCAGCTTAGACAGCCCCAATGAGCAGTTCTTC. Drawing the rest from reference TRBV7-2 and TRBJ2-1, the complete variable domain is GAGVSQSPSNKVTEKGKDVELRCDPISGHTALYWYRQSLGQGLEFLIYFQGNSAPDKSGLPSDRFSAERTGGSVSTLTIQRTQQEDSAVYLCASSLDSPNEQFFGPGTRLTVL.